What follows are 8 T cell receptor beta chains derived from one specimen sequenced in a study of OX40 agonist ivuxolimab in advanced cancers. Measured with immunoSEQ multiplex PCR; TCRdb has only the in-frame clones, and not every one. The sample has fewer than 100,000 clones, under 90% seen once. The source was CD4+ or CD8+ T cells sorted from blood, collected in a trial of the OX40 agonist ivuxolimab. Receptors were obtained from an adult with an advanced solid tumor such as melanoma, head and neck, liver or kidney cancer.

This clone was recorded only once. V and J are TRBV19 and TRBJ2-7; 7 bases agree with TRBD2. Germline V gene data show CDR1 as LNHDA and CDR2 as SQIVND (reference sequence). CDR3 length: 14 residues. Trimming cost V 7 bases and J 3 bases; bases outside gene matches: 9. The CDR3 nucleotides read TGTGCCAGTACTCTGACGGCGGGGGTCTACGAGCAGTACTTC. It specifies CASTLTAGVYEQYF.

The CDR3 is CASSPDKTQYF. The DNA for the CDR3 is TGTGCCAGCAGCCCCGATAAGACCCAGTACTTC. The rearrangement uses TRBV7-2 and TRBJ2-5; D ambiguous. Per the germline V gene, CDR1 is SGHTA and CDR2 is FQGNSA. The CDR3 runs 11 residues. Trimming stripped 5 bases from V and 6 bases from J, with 7 bases between.

Concerning this clone itself: This sequence may be a read error, since a much larger clone differs from it by one base. The identical CDR3 is also encoded by other nucleotide sequences in the sample. CDR3 coding DNA: TGTGCTAGCAGTCTTACCGGGACGGGAAATTCACCCCTCCACTTT. Protein product: CASSLTGTGNSPLHF. The chain links TRBV2 to TRBJ1-6, with D possibly matching TRBD1 (5 bases). In germline, CDR1 is SNHLY, CDR2 FYNNEI. This CDR3 spans 15 amino acids.

V is TRBV7-6 and J is TRBJ2-3; unclear D gene. The CDR3 is made up of 14 amino acids. Germline lookup yields CDR1 SGHVS and CDR2 FNYEAQ. Deletions cut 2 bases from V and 1 base from J, with 7 bases between. CDR3 protein: CASSLRQGTDTQYF. The CDR3 nucleotides read TGTGCCAGCAGCTTACGGCAGGGCACAGATACGCAGTATTTT.

V is TRBV28 and J is TRBJ2-5; unclear D gene. The length of the CDR3 is 13 residues. The V end was cut by 5 bases, the J end by 5 bases, with 12 bases between. Germline CDR1 MDHEN, CDR2 SYDVKM. CDR3: CASSTVAVETQYF. For the CDR3, the DNA is TGTGCCAGCAGTACAGTGGCGGTCGAGACCCAGTACTTC.

The V gene is TRBV6-6, the J gene TRBJ2-7; TRBD2 matches 9 bases. The CDR3 has 13 residues. V trimming: 8 bases; J trimming: 4 bases; junction bases outside the gene matches: 6. Germline V gene lookup returns CDR1 MNHNY and CDR2 SVGAGI (reference sequence). CDR3 nucleotide sequence: TGTGCCAGCCTACCTAGCGGGGCGTACGAGCAGTACTTC. Translating gives CASLPSGAYEQYF.

Details on this clone: A junction boundary mismatches the germline segment, possibly from a read error. The chain uses TRBV6-6 and TRBJ1-5; D is uncertain. This CDR3 contains 14 residues. CDR1 and CDR2 from the germline V gene are MNHNY and SVGAGI (reference sequence). As DNA, the CDR3 is TGTGCCAGCAGCTACTATCCAAATGGTGGGCCCCAGCATTTT. This sequence encodes CASSYYPNGGPQHF.

The chain couples TRBV4-1 to TRBJ2-1; TRBD2 matches at 11 bases. The CDR3 covers 15 residues. Germline-derived CDR1 and CDR2 are MGHRA and YSYEKL. The trim removed 5 bases at V and 5 bases at J, leaving 5 bases unmatched. Written as DNA, the CDR3 is TGCGCCAGCAGCTCACTAGCGGGGGTTAACAATGAGCAGTTCTTC. This gives the protein CASSSLAGVNNEQFF.